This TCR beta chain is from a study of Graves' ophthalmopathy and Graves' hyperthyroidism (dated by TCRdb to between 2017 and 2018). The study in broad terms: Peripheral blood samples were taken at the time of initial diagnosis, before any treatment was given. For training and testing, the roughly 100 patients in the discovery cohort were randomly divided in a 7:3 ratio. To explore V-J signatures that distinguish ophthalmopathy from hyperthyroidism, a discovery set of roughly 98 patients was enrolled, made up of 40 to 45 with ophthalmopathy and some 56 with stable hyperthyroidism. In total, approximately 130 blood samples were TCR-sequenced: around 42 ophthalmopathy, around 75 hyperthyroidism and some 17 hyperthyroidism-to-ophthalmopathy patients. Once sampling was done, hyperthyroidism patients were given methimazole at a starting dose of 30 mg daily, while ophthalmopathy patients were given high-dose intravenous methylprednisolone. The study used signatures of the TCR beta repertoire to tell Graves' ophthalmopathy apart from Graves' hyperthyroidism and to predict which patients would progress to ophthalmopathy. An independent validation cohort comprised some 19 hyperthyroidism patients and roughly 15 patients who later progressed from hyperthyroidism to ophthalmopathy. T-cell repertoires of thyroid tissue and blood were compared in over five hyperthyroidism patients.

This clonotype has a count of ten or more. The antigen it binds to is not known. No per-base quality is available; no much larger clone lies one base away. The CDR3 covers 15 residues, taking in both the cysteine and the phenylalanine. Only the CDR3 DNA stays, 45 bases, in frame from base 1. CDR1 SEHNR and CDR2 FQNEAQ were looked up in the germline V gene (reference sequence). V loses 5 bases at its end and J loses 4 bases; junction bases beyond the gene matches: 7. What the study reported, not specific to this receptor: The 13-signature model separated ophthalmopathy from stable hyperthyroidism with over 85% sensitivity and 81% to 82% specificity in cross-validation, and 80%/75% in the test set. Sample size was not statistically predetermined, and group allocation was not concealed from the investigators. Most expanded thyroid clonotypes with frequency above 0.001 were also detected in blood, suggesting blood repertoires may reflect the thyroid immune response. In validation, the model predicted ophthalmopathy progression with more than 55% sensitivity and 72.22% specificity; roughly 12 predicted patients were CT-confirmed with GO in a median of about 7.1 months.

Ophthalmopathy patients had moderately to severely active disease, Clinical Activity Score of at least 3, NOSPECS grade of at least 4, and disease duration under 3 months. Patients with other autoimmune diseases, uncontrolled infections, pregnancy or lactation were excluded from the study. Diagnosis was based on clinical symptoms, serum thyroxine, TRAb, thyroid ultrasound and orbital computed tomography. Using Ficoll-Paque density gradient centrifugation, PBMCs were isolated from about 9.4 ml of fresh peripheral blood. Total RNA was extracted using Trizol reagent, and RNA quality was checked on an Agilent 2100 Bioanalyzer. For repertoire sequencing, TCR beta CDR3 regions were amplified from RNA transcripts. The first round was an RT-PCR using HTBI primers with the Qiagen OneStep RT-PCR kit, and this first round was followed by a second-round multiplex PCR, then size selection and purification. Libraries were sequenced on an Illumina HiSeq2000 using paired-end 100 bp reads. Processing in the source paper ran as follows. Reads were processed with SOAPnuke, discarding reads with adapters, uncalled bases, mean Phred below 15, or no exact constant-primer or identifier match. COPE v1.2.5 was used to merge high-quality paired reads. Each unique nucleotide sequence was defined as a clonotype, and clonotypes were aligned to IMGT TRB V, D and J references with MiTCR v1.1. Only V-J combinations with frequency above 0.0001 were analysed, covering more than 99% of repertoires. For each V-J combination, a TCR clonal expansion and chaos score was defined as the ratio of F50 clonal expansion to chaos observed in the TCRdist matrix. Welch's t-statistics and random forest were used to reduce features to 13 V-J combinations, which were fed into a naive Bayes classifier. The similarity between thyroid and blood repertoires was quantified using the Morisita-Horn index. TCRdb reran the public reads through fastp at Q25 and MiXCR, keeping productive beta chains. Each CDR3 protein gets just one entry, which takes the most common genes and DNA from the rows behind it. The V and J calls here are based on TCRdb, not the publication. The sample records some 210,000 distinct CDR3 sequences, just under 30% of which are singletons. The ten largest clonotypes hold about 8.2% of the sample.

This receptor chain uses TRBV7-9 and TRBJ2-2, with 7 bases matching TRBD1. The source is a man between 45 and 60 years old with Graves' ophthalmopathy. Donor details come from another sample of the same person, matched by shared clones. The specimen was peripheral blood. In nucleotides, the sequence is TGTGCCAGCAGCGACCCCGACAGGGCCACCGGGGAGCTGTTTTTT. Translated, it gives CASSDPDRATGELFF.